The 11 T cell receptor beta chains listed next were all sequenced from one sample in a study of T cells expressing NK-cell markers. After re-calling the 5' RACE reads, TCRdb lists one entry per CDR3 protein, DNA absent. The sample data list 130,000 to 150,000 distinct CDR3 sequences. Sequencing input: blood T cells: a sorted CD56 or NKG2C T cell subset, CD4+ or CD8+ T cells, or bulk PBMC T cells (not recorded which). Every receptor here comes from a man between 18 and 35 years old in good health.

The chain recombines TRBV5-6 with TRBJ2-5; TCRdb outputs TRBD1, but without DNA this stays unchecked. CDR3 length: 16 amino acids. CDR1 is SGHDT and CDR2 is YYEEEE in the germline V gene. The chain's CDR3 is CASSSLGTGYQETQYF.

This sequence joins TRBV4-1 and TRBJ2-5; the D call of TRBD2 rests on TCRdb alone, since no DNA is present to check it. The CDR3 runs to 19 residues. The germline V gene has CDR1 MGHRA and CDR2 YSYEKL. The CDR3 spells CASSQGWTSETRRRETQYF.

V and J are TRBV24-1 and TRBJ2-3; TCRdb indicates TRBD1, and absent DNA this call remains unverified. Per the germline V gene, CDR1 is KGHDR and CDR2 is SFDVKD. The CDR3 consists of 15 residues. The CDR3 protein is CATSDKALSTDTQYF.

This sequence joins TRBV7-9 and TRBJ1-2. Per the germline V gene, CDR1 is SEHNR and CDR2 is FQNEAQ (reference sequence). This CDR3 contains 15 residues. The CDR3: CASSPPVARLEGYTF.

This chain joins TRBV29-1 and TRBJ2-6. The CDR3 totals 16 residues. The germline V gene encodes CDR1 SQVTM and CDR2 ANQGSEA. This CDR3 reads CSVEEGRLSGANVLTF. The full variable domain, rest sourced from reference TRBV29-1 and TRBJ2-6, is SAVISQKPSRDICQRGTSLTIQCQVDSQVTMMFWYRQQPGQSLTLIATANQGSEATYESGFVIDKFPISRPNLTFSTLTVSNMSPEDSSIYLCSVEEGRLSGANVLTFGAGSRLTVL.

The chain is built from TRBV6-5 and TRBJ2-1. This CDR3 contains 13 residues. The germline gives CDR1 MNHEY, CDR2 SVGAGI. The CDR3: CASSYLGYGEQFF.

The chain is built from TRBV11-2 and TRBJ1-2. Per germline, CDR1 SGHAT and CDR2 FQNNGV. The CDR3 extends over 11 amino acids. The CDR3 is CASGSGPGYTF.

The CDR3 sequence: CASSELTNFETQYF. The V call is TRBV10-1, the J call TRBJ2-5. Per germline, CDR1 WNHNN and CDR2 SYGVQD (reference sequence). The CDR3 runs to 14 residues.

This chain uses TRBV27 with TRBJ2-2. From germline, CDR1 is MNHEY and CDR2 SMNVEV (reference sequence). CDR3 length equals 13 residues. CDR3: CASTSWGTGELFF.

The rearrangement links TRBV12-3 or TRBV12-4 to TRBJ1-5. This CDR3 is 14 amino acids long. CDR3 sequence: CASSLLGGNQPQHF.

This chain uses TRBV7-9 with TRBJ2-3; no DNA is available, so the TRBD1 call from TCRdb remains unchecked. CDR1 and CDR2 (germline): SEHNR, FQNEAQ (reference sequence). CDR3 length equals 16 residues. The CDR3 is CASSSTGTSSTDTQYF.